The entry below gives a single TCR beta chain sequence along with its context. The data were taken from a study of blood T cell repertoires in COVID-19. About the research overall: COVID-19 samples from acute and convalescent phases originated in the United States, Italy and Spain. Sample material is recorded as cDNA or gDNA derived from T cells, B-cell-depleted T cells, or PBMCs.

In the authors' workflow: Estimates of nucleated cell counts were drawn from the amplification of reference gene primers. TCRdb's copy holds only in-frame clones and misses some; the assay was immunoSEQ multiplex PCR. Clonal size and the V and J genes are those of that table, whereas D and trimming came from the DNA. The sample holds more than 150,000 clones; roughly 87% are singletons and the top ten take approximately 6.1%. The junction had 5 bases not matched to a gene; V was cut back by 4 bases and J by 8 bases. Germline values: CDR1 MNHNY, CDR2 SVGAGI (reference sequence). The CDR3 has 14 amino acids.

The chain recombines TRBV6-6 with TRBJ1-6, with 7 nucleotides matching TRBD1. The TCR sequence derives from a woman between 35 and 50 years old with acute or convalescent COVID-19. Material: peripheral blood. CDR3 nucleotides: TGTGCCAGCAGTTCCGGGACAGAATATTCACCCCTCCACTTT. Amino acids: CASSSGTEYSPLHF.